This T cell receptor beta chain was recovered during a study of control samples from healthy donors and cancer patients. CDR3 size: 12 residues. Germline assignment: CDR1 SGHRS and CDR2 YFSETQ. Trimming removed 3 bases at V and 7 bases at J, with 5 bases between. Sequencing used immunoSEQ multiplex PCR; TCRdb keeps in-frame clones, though not all of them. The sample contains roughly 160,000 clones, 95% to 96% of which appear only once. The origin of this receptor is a woman in her twenties or thirties in good health. Sequenced: blood. The rearrangement joins TRBV5-1 to TRBJ1-6; D remains ambiguous. This CDR3 reads CASSSSNSPLHF. DNA of the CDR3: TGCGCCAGCAGCTCCTCAAATTCACCCCTCCACTTT.